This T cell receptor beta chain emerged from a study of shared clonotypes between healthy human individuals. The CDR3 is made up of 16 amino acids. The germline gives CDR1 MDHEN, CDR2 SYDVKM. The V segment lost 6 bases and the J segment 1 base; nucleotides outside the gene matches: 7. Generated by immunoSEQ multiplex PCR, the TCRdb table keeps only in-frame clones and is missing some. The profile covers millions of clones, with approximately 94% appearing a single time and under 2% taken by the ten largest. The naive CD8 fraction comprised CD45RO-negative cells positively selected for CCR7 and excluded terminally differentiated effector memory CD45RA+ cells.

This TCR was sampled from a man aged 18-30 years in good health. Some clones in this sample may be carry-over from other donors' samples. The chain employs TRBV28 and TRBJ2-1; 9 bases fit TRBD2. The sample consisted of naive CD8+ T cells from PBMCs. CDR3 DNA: TGTGCCAGCAGGATAGCGGGAGACGGATCCTACAATGAGCAGTTCTTC. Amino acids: CASRIAGDGSYNEQFF.